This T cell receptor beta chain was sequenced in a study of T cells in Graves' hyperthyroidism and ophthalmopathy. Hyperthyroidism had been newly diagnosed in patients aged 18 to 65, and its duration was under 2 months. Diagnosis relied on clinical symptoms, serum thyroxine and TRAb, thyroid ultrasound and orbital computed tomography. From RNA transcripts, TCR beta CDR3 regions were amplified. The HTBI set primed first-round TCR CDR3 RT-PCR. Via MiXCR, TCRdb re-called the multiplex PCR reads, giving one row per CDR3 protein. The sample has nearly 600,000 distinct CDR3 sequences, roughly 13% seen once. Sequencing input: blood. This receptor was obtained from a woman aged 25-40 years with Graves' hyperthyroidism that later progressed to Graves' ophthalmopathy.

This chain's CDR3 is CASSYRAGYEQYF. The CDR3 DNA sequence: TGTGCCAGCAGTTACAGGGCGGGCTACGAGCAGTACTTC. The V call is TRBV6-2 or TRBV6-3, the J call TRBJ2-7, with a weak D call TRBD2 (5 bases). The germline V and J ends were trimmed by 2 bases and 3 bases, with 8 bases remaining between them. The germline V gene encodes CDR1 MNHEY and CDR2 SVGEGT. The CDR3 has 13 residues.